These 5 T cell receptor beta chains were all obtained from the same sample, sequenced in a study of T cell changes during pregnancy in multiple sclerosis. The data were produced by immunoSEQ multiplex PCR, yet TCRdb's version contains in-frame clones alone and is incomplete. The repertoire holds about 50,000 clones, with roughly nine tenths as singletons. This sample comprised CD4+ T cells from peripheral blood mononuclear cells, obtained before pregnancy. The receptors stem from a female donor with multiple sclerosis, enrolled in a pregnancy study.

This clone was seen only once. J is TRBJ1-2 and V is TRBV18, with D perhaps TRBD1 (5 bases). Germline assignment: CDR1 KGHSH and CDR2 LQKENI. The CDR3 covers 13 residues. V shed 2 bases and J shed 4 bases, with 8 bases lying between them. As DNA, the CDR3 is TGTGCCAGCTCACCAACAGGCAGCTATGGCTACACCTTC. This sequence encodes CASSPTGSYGYTF.

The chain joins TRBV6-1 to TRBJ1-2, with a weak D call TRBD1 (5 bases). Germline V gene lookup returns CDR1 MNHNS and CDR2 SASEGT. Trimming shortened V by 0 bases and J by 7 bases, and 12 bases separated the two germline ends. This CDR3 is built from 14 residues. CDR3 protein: CASSEAGAVGGYTF. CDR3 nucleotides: TGTGCCAGCAGTGAAGCAGGGGCCGTTGGTGGCTACACCTTC.

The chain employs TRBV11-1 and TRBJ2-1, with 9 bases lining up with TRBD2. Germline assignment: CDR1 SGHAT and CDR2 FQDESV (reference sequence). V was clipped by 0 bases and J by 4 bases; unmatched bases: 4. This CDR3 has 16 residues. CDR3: CASSLAGSGGYNEQFF. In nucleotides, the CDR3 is TGTGCCAGCAGCTTAGCGGGTAGCGGGGGATACAATGAGCAGTTCTTC.

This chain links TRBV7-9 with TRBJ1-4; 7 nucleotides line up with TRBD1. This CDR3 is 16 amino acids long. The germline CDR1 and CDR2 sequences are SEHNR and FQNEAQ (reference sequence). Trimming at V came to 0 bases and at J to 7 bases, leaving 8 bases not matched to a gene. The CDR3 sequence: CASSLAGRQGGEKLFF. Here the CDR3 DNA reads TGTGCCAGCAGCTTAGCGGGTCGGCAGGGGGGTGAAAAACTGTTTTTT. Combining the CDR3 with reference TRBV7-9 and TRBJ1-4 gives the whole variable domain DTGVSQNPRHKITKRGQNVTFRCDPISEHNRLYWYRQTLGQGPEFLTYFQNEAQLEKSRLLSDRFSAERPKGSFSTLEIQRTEQGDSAMYLCASSLAGRQGGEKLFFGSGTQLSVL.

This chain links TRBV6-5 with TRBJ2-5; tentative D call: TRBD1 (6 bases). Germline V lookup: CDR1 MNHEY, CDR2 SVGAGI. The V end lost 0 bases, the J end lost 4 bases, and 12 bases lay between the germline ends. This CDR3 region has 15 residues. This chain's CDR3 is CASSYSQGLLETQYF. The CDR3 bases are TGTGCCAGCAGTTACTCACAGGGATTATTAGAGACCCAGTACTTC.